Here is one T cell receptor beta chain with its context. The sample belongs to a study of monozygotic twins with inflammatory bowel disease. Making cDNA involved eight separate reactions per sample. Each of TCRalpha and TCRbeta cDNA went through two nested PCRs, lasting about 15 and 9 cycles. TCRdb re-analyzed the 5' RACE reads; it lists each CDR3 protein once, without DNA. In all, the sample yields about 160,000 distinct CDR3 sequences. The CDR3 extends over 15 amino acids. The chain links TRBV12-3 or TRBV12-4 to TRBJ2-7; without DNA, the TCRdb call of TRBD2 cannot be checked. The clonotype originates from a human donor with ulcerative colitis or Crohn's disease, or a healthy co-twin of an affected twin (not recorded which). Sequenced material: blood. CDR3 protein: CTSSAGLAGVYEQYF.